This T cell receptor beta chain was captured in a study of blood T cell repertoires in COVID-19. Only in-frame clones appear in the TCRdb table, and some are missing; sequencing was by immunoSEQ multiplex PCR. Of some 530,000 clones in the sample, approximately 86% were seen once. Residents of about 25 US areas, aged about 18 to 95 years, made up the participants. Assignment of participants to cohorts was predicated upon participant-reported clinical history. The recovered donors of Cohort 3 showed two negative PCRs, clearance, or symptom resolution. The germline gives CDR1 ENHRY, CDR2 SYGVKD. Trimming removed 6 bases from V and 5 bases from J; junction bases left unmatched: 1. This CDR3 is built from 12 residues.

The clonotype comes from a woman aged 60-70 years who had recovered from COVID-19. This chain links TRBV10-3 with TRBJ1-1; TRBD1 matches at 9 bases. The sequencing sample was made of PBMCs or T cells enriched from blood (not recorded which). The CDR3 reads CAIRQGATEAFF. CDR3 bases: TGTGCCATCAGACAGGGGGCTACTGAAGCTTTCTTT.